The T cell receptor (beta chain) under discussion was sequenced for a study of blood T cell repertoires in COVID-19. Study-level information: Sites across the United States, Italy and Spain contributed samples from acute and convalescent COVID-19. Sample material is recorded as cDNA or gDNA derived from T cells, B-cell-depleted T cells, or PBMCs.

Original methodology: Amplifying reference gene primers gave estimates of nucleated cell counts. Data came from immunoSEQ multiplex PCR; TCRdb stores just in-frame clones and leaves some out. The D gene and trimming were derived from the DNA, and the V and J assignments and clone size from that table. The table lists fewer than 300,000 clones, less than 90% of them singletons, with 4% in the top ten. This clone turned up a few times. The CDR3 runs to 15 residues. Trimming at V came to 1 base and at J to 7 bases, leaving 7 bases not matched to a gene. CDR1 is SNHLY and CDR2 is FYNNEI in the germline V gene.

Sequencing was performed on peripheral blood. The source of this sequence is a man in his fifties or sixties who had recovered from COVID-19. The rearrangement links TRBV2 to TRBJ1-5, with 7 bases that match TRBD1. As DNA, the CDR3 is TGTGCCAGCAGTGAAGACGAGGGGGCAGGACAGCCCCAGCATTTT. Protein sequence: CASSEDEGAGQPQHF.